Listed here are 7 T cell receptor beta chains from one sample, sequenced in a study of T cell responses to AZD1222 COVID-19 vaccine. Sequencing used immunoSEQ multiplex PCR; TCRdb keeps in-frame clones, though not all of them. The table lists over 120,000 clones, 86% of them singletons. Sequencing used peripheral blood, obtained 28 days after the second AZD1222 dose. Receptors were obtained from an adult who received the AZD1222 COVID-19 vaccine.

This rearrangement joins TRBV7-6 to TRBJ2-1; 14 bases match TRBD2. Trimming cost V 1 base and J 9 bases; bases outside gene matches: 5. The CDR3 is made up of 16 amino acids. Germline V gene sequence: CDR1 SGHVS, CDR2 FNYEAQ. CDR3 amino acids: CASSLEGTSGSGEQFF. In DNA, the CDR3 is TGTGCCAGCAGCTTAGAAGGGACTAGCGGGAGCGGTGAGCAGTTCTTC.

V gene TRBV5-4 combines with J gene TRBJ2-3, with D perhaps given as TRBD1 or TRBD2 (6 bases each). Trimming shortened V by 0 bases and J by 0 bases, and 17 bases separated the two germline ends. CDR3 length: 18 amino acids. The germline V gene encodes CDR1 SGHNT and CDR2 YYREEE (reference sequence). Here the CDR3 reads CASSLAVGGRLSTDTQYF. The CDR3, as DNA: TGTGCCAGCAGCTTGGCTGTAGGGGGGCGTTTGAGCACAGATACGCAGTATTTT.

The V gene is TRBV7-9, the J gene TRBJ1-3; 7 nucleotides line up with TRBD1. The CDR3 runs 16 residues. The junction had 6 bases not matched to a gene; V was cut back by 4 bases and J by 0 bases. Germline assignment: CDR1 SEHNR and CDR2 FQNEAQ (reference sequence). As DNA, the CDR3 is TGTGCCAGCAGCTGGGGACAGCCCTCCTCTGGAAACACCATATATTTT. This sequence encodes CASSWGQPSSGNTIYF.

The chain joins TRBV7-9 to TRBJ2-5, with 9 positions matching TRBD2. Germline CDR1 is SEHNR and CDR2 is FQNEAQ (reference sequence). The J segment lost 4 bases and the V segment lost 1 base, leaving 4 bases of the junction unmatched. The CDR3 has 15 residues. The CDR3 sequence is CASSLVAGVGETQYF. For the CDR3, the DNA is TGTGCCAGCAGCTTAGTAGCGGGAGTAGGAGAGACCCAGTACTTC.

This clone was picked up one time. The chain couples TRBV11-3 to TRBJ2-1, with 10 bases lining up with TRBD2. V shed 4 bases and J 0 bases; nucleotides not matched to a gene: 12. The germline CDR1 and CDR2 sequences are SGHNT and YENEEA. The CDR3 consists of 19 residues. CDR3 region: CASSSGDLAGVGSYNEQFF. The CDR3 DNA sequence: TGTGCCAGCAGCTCAGGTGACCTAGCGGGAGTGGGCTCCTACAATGAGCAGTTCTTC.

V gene TRBV7-8 combines with J gene TRBJ1-2; the D is unclear. Between the trimmed V and J ends, which lost 2 bases and 0 bases, there was a span of 4 bases. The CDR3 runs to 13 residues. Germline CDR1 SGHVS, CDR2 FQNEAQ. This CDR3 is CASSLTTNYGYTF. CDR3 nucleotide sequence: TGTGCCAGCAGCTTAACTACTAACTATGGCTACACCTTC.

This clone was counted once. Other nucleotide sequences in the sample specify the same CDR3. The V and J genes are TRBV29-1 and TRBJ2-3; weak D call: TRBD2 (5 bases). This CDR3 is built from 12 residues. CDR1 and CDR2 from the germline V gene are SQVTM and ANQGSEA. V was shortened by 4 bases and J by 2 bases, with 7 bases between the two germline ends. The CDR3 is CSVGLSTDTQYF. CDR3 bases: TGCAGCGTTGGACTATCCACAGATACGCAGTATTTT.